This T cell receptor (beta chain) stems from a study of cytomegalovirus exposure and HLA in healthy donors. Overall study findings and caveats: There were 164 TCR beta chains listed as cytomegalovirus-associated. Relative to the approximately 680-donor mean, N-insertions were reportedly fewer in an Asian-associated ancestry cluster in a later analysis.

About this clone itself: As yet, its antigen is unknown.

The primer mix had 60 Vbeta and 13 Jbeta primers. Method: immunoSEQ multiplex PCR; TCRdb's copy keeps in-frame clones and lacks some. The sample consists of around 99,000 clones, 55% to 85% of them appearing once. The V end was cut by 0 bases, the J end by 8 bases, with 18 bases between. There are 17 residues in the CDR3. Germline lookup yields CDR1 SGDLS and CDR2 YYNGEE. The receptor was derived from a young man in good health and CMV-seronegative. Sequencing used PBMCs. This sequence joins TRBV9 and TRBJ1-6, with D maybe TRBD1 (6 bases). CDR3 sequence reads: CASSVEVRGAADSPLHF. The CDR3 DNA reads TGTGCCAGCAGCGTAGAAGTGCGGGGGGCCGCGGATTCACCCCTCCACTTT. The variable domain in full, completed from reference TRBV9 and TRBJ1-6, reads DSGVTQTPKHLITATGQRVTLRCSPRSGDLSVYWYQQSLDQGLQFLIQYYNGEERAKGNILERFSAQQFPDLHSELNLSSLELGDSALYFCASSVEVRGAADSPLHFGNGTRLTVT.